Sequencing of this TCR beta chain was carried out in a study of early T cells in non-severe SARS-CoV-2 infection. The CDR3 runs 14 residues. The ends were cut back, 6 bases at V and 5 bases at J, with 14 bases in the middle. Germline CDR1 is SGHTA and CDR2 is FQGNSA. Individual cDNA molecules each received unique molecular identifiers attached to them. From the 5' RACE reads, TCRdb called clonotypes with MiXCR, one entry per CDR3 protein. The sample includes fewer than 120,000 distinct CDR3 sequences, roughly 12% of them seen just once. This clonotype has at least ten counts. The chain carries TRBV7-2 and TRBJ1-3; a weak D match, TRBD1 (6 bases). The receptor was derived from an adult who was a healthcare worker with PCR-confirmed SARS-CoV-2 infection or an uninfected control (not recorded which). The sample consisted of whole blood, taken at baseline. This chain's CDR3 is CASRQGFDRNTIYF. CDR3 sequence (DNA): TGTGCCAGCAGACAGGGATTCGATCGAAACACCATATATTTT.